One and the same sample provided the 2 T cell receptor beta chains below, sequenced in a study of Tregs in tolerant kidney transplant recipients. Method: immunoSEQ multiplex PCR; TCRdb's copy keeps in-frame clones and lacks some. In the table there are tens of thousands of clones, 84% of which are singletons. Input material: CD4+ T cells from blood. The source is a human donor in good health.

The chain has TRBV10-2 and TRBJ1-1, with 9 bases that match TRBD1. The CDR3 covers 17 residues. The V gene end was trimmed by 7 bases and the J gene end by 8 bases; junction bases not matched to a gene: 20. Per germline, CDR1 WSHSY and CDR2 SAAADI. The CDR3 sequence is CASTSGQGNIRTREAFF. CDR3 in DNA: TGCGCCAGCACGTCGGGACAGGGCAATATACGAACAAGGGAAGCTTTCTTT.

The rearrangement joins TRBV5-4 to TRBJ2-7; the D gene could be TRBD1 or TRBD2 (6 bases each). The CDR3 spans 16 residues. V was clipped by 2 bases and J by 4 bases, with 19 bases between them. Germline V gene data show CDR1 as SGHNT and CDR2 as YYREEE (reference sequence). CDR3 nucleotides: TGTGCCAGCAGCTTCAAGGGGGGTACTCCCGGATACGAGCAGTACTTC. This sequence encodes CASSFKGGTPGYEQYF.